This is a list of T cell receptor beta chains from one sample in a study of cytomegalovirus exposure and HLA in healthy donors. TCRdb's table, derived via immunoSEQ multiplex PCR, lists solely in-frame clones and lacks some. Of about 130,000 clones detected, around 80% appear once; the ten largest clones hold around 7%. The sequenced sample was PBMCs. Receptor source: a man aged 40-49 years in good health and CMV-seropositive. CDR3s include the opening cysteine and the closing phenylalanine or tryptophan. Fields, in order: V gene, clone size, J gene, D gene, CDR3 DNA, CDR3 protein. D genes are given only for firm matches. Not every row has a clone size; where given, it reads once, few, many or a size class.

TRBV23-1	.	TRBJ2-1	.	TGCGCCAGCAGTCAATGTCAGGGAAACAATGAGCAGTTCTTC	CASSQCQGNNEQFF
TRBV5-1	.	TRBJ1-4	TRBD1	TGCGCCAGCAGCGTGGGACAGGGGGTAGGGGATGAAAAACTGTTTTTT	CASSVGQGVGDEKLFF
TRBV29-1	.	TRBJ2-3	.	TGCAGCGTTGAGTCGGGCACAGATACGCAGTATTTT	CSVESGTDTQYF
TRBV2	.	TRBJ1-1	.	TGTGCCAGCAGCCCCAGTCGCGGCGGGGACACTGAAGCTTTCTTT	CASSPSRGGDTEAFF
TRBV6-1	.	TRBJ1-2	.	TGTGCCAGCAGTTGGGGGGGGACTAACTATGGCTACACCTTC	CASSWGGTNYGYTF
TRBV6-6	.	TRBJ2-7	TRBD2	TGTGCCAGTAGGTTAGCGGGTTCCTCCTACGAGCAGTACTTC	CASRLAGSSYEQYF
TRBV18	once	TRBJ1-1	TRBD1	TGTGCCAGCTCCATGGGACAGGGGGCGACTGAAGCTTTCTTT	CASSMGQGATEAFF
TRBV28	few	TRBJ1-3	.	TGTGCCAGCACCACAGGGAGCTCTGGAAACACCATATATTTT	CASTTGSSGNTIYF
TRBV7-6	.	TRBJ2-3	TRBD2	TGTGCCAGCAGCTTAAACGGGCAAGCTAGCGGCCAAAAAGAGACAGATACGCAGTATTTT	CASSLNGQASGQKETDTQYF
TRBV5-1	.	TRBJ2-5	.	TGCGCCAGCAGCTTGGCAGAACTACCGAAAGAGACCCAGTACTTC	CASSLAELPKETQYF
TRBV27	few	TRBJ1-5	.	TGTGCCAGCAGTCTCTTTCGCAATCAGCCCCAGCATTTT	CASSLFRNQPQHF
TRBV5-8	.	TRBJ2-3	.	TGTGCCAGCAGCTTCGGAAGGGGAGATACGCAGTATTTT	CASSFGRGDTQYF
TRBV7-9	.	TRBJ2-7	TRBD1	TGTTCCAGCAGCTGGGGACAGGGCCGGGCCTACGAGCAGTACTTC	CSSSWGQGRAYEQYF
TRBV30	once	TRBJ1-4	.	TGTGCCTGGAGTGAGCCACCTAATGAAAAACTGTTTTTT	CAWSEPPNEKLFF
TRBV5-5	.	TRBJ2-7	.	TGTGCCAGCAGCTTGGCCTTGTACGAGCAGTACTTC	CASSLALYEQYF
TRBV5-1	.	TRBJ2-4	.	TGCGCCAGCAGCCGCACTCAGGCGGCCAAAAACATTCAGTACTTC	CASSRTQAAKNIQYF
TRBV5-1	.	TRBJ1-1	.	TGCGCCAGCAGCTTGGGGCCAGACACTGAAGCTTTCTTT	CASSLGPDTEAFF
TRBV11-1	.	TRBJ2-7	.	TGTGCCAGCAGCCCCCTAACGGGAGTCGTCTACGAGCAGTACTTC	CASSPLTGVVYEQYF
TRBV7-8	.	TRBJ1-1	TRBD1	TGTGCCAGCAGCTTCCAGACAGGGGTGGGGAACACTGAAGCTTTCTTT	CASSFQTGVGNTEAFF
TRBV5-4	.	TRBJ2-7	TRBD2	TGTGCCAGCAGCTTGGCGGGCGGGGGGGGCGGGGGCGGGCAGTACTTC	CASSLAGGGGGGGQYF
TRBV5-4	once	TRBJ1-2	.	TGTGCCAGCAGCTCCCCCCCAGGGGTGAGTAACTATGGCTACACCTTC	CASSSPPGVSNYGYTF
TRBV4-2	.	TRBJ2-7	.	TGTGCCAGCAGCCAACCGGACAGCAGCTCCTACGAGCAGTACTTC	CASSQPDSSSYEQYF
TRBV18	.	TRBJ1-1	.	TGTGCCAGCTCACCCGCGGGGAACACTGAAGCTTTCTTT	CASSPAGNTEAFF
TRBV7-8	.	TRBJ2-2	.	TGTGCCAGCAGCTCTAGTTCCGGGGAGCTGTTTTTT	CASSSSSGELFF
TRBV7-6	.	TRBJ2-1	TRBD2	TGTGCCAGCAGCTTAGCTAGCGGGGAATACAATGAGCAGTTCTTC	CASSLASGEYNEQFF
TRBV11-2	.	TRBJ2-1	TRBD2	TGTGCCAGCAGCTTAAGAAGGGTAGCGGGGCGGTACAATGAGCAGTTCTTC	CASSLRRVAGRYNEQFF
TRBV4-1	.	TRBJ2-7	TRBD1	TGCGCCAGCAGCCTTTTAGGGGGCCCCTACGAGCAGTACTTC	CASSLLGGPYEQYF
TRBV5-3	.	TRBJ2-7	TRBD2	TGTGCCAGAAGCTTGGGTCTAGCGGCAGAGGAGAAGCAGTACTTC	CARSLGLAAEEKQYF
TRBV11-2	.	TRBJ2-1	.	TGTGCCAGCAGCCCCATAGCGGCCTACAATGAGCAGTTCTTC	CASSPIAAYNEQFF
TRBV5-1	.	TRBJ2-5	TRBD2	TGCGCCAGCAGCTTGGCCGGGACTAGCGCCCAAGAGACCCAGTACTTC	CASSLAGTSAQETQYF
TRBV15	.	TRBJ2-1	TRBD2	TGTGCCACCAGCAGAGATCGCCTAGCGGCCTACAATGAGCAGTTCTTC	CATSRDRLAAYNEQFF
TRBV2	.	TRBJ1-4	.	TGTGCCAGCAGTGCCCGACAGCTAGAAAAACTGTTTTTT	CASSARQLEKLFF
TRBV18	.	TRBJ2-3	.	TGTGCCAGCTCACAACAGGGGACTACAGATACGCAGTATTTT	CASSQQGTTDTQYF
TRBV5-1	.	TRBJ2-5	.	TGCGCCAGCAGGAGCGGTCTTCAAGAGACCCAGTACTTC	CASRSGLQETQYF
TRBV7-9	.	TRBJ2-7	TRBD2	TGTGCCAGCAGCTCCACTAGCGGGAGGGCCGGAGAGCAGTACTTC	CASSSTSGRAGEQYF
TRBV18	.	TRBJ2-7	TRBD1	TGTGCCAGCTCACCAGGACAGGGGAGCGAGCAGTACTTC	CASSPGQGSEQYF
TRBV9	.	TRBJ2-1	.	TGTGCCAGCAGCGTAGACTACCTCTTGAATGAGCAGTTCTTC	CASSVDYLLNEQFF
TRBV27	.	TRBJ1-5	.	TGTGCCAGCAGTAAGGGGGGGGTCGGTAGCAATCAGCCCCAGCATTTT	CASSKGGVGSNQPQHF
TRBV13	.	TRBJ1-4	.	TGTGCCAGCAGTATGGGGCAGTATAATGAAAAACTGTTTTTT	CASSMGQYNEKLFF
TRBV5-1	.	TRBJ2-7	TRBD1	TGCGCCAGCAGCTTGCAACAGGGGGTTCTTGACGAGCAGTACTTC	CASSLQQGVLDEQYF
TRBV4-2	.	TRBJ2-1	.	TGTGCCAGCAGCCAAGATGCGGCGGGGCAAACTATGGAGCAGTTCTTC	CASSQDAAGQTMEQFF
TRBV9	.	TRBJ2-7	TRBD1	TGTGCCAGCAGCCCCCGGACAGGGCACTCCTACGAGCAGTACTTC	CASSPRTGHSYEQYF
TRBV5-1	.	TRBJ1-1	.	TGCGCCAGCGGGGAAGGGGGGGCTCGGACTGAAGCTTTCTTT	CASGEGGARTEAFF
TRBV28	.	TRBJ1-2	TRBD1	TGTGCCAGCAGTGTCCTCAACAGGGGGTACTATGGCTACACCTTC	CASSVLNRGYYGYTF
TRBV29-1	few	TRBJ2-3	TRBD2	TGCAGCGTTGAAGGGGCGGGAGCCGCAGATACGCAGTATTTT	CSVEGAGAADTQYF
TRBV5-1	.	TRBJ2-7	TRBD1	TGCGCCAGCAGCTTCCAGGGACAGGGGGCTTACGAGCAGTACTTC	CASSFQGQGAYEQYF
TRBV4-2	.	TRBJ2-1	.	TGTGCCAGCAGCTACACAGACGGGAACTACAATGAGCAGTTCTTC	CASSYTDGNYNEQFF